These 32 T cell receptor beta chains originate from one sample sequenced in a study of Tregs in tolerant kidney transplant recipients. Sequenced by immunoSEQ multiplex PCR; TCRdb stores in-frame clones only, minus some. The profile covers some 55,000 clones, with approximately 85% appearing a single time and about 2% taken by the ten largest. This specimen was Tregs from blood, taken before the transplant. The receptors come from a human donor who received a combined kidney and bone marrow transplant.

The chain uses TRBV28 and TRBJ2-1; possibly TRBD1 or TRBD2 for D (5 bases each). V was trimmed by 4 bases and J by 3 bases, leaving 16 bases between them. Germline CDR1 MDHEN, CDR2 SYDVKM. The CDR3 contains 16 residues. DNA of the CDR3: TGTGCCAGCAGTTCCCGTTGGGGGAGCCTCTACAATGAGCAGTTCTTC. Translating it yields CASSSRWGSLYNEQFF.

The CDR3 region has the DNA TGCGCCAGCAGCCATCCTTTGGGTGTGGCGGGAGTGCAGGAGACCCAGTACTTC. It is translated as CASSHPLGVAGVQETQYF. This chain joins TRBV4-1 and TRBJ2-5; 7 bases agree with TRBD2. The CDR3 is 18 amino acids. V shed 3 bases and J 5 bases; nucleotides not matched to a gene: 18. Germline lookup yields CDR1 MGHRA and CDR2 YSYEKL.

This clone was picked up one time. The chain combines TRBV18 with TRBJ2-4; D tentatively fits TRBD1 or TRBD2 (5 bases each). V gave up 1 base and J gave up 1 base, with 14 bases separating them. CDR3 length: 17 amino acids. Germline CDR1 reads KGHSH; CDR2 reads LQKENI. The CDR3 DNA is TGTGCCAGCTCACCACTCGAGGGGCCGCAGGCCAAAAACATTCAGTACTTC. This encodes CASSPLEGPQAKNIQYF.

This chain connects TRBV28 to TRBJ2-3, with a possible D match to TRBD1 (6 bases). Deletions cut 8 bases from V and 4 bases from J, with 19 bases between. Germline CDR1 MDHEN, CDR2 SYDVKM. This CDR3 is 15 amino acids long. The CDR3 spells CASQKGERWADTQYF. The CDR3 DNA is TGTGCCAGCCAGAAGGGGGAGAGGTGGGCAGATACGCAGTATTTT.

On this clone itself: Distinct nucleotide sequences in the sample also encode this CDR3. The J gene is TRBJ1-1, the V gene TRBV15, with D maybe TRBD1 (5 bases). This CDR3 region has 16 residues. Germline CDR1 and CDR2: LNHNV and YYDKDF (reference sequence). The ends were cut back, 1 base at V and 4 bases at J, with 16 bases in the middle. The CDR3 DNA sequence: TGTGCCACCAGCAGAGGTGGGGGACGCCGGGGCACTGAAGCTTTCTTT. As protein: CATSRGGGRRGTEAFF.

This clone showed up just a few times. V usage is TRBV7-9 and J usage is TRBJ1-3; TRBD1 matches at 9 bases. CDR1 is SEHNR and CDR2 is FQNEAQ in the germline V gene (reference sequence). CDR3 length: 16 residues. J was trimmed by 2 bases and V by 3 bases; bases with no gene match: 5. The CDR3 is CASSLEGQGAGNTIYF. The DNA of the CDR3 is TGTGCCAGCAGCTTGGAGGGACAGGGCGCTGGAAACACCATATATTTT.

J is TRBJ2-5 and V is TRBV5-1; 7 bases are shared with TRBD1. After removal of 4 bases from V and 11 bases from J, the junction contained 14 bases not matched to a gene. The CDR3 is 14 residues long. The germline V gene encodes CDR1 SGHRS and CDR2 YFSETQ. The CDR3 coding sequence is TGCGCCAGCAGCATCGGACAGGTCTCTGGGGAGCAGTACTTC. Protein sequence: CASSIGQVSGEQYF.

The chain has TRBV10-2 and TRBJ1-5; TRBD1 aligns across 8 bases. The CDR3 has 15 residues. The germline gives CDR1 WSHSY, CDR2 SAAADI. Trimming removed 1 base from V and 9 bases from J; junction bases left unmatched: 8. The DNA for the CDR3 is TGCGCCAGCAGTGAGTACGGACAGGGCTCCTGGCCCCAGCATTTT. Protein: CASSEYGQGSWPQHF.

As DNA, the CDR3 is TGCGCCAGCAGCTCGGACTACCTAACCTACGAGCAGTACTTC. Encoded protein: CASSSDYLTYEQYF. The chain uses TRBV5-1 and TRBJ2-7; D is perhaps TRBD2 (6 bases). Trimming pared 3 bases from V and 2 bases from J, leaving 12 bases between. Germline V gene data show CDR1 as SGHRS and CDR2 as YFSETQ. This CDR3 comprises 14 residues.

V and J are TRBV7-2 and TRBJ1-5; D gene ambiguous. Trimming cost V 3 bases and J 3 bases, with 6 bases left between them. The CDR3 has 13 residues. Germline values: CDR1 SGHTA, CDR2 FQGNSA. The CDR3 is CASSLSYNQPQHF. Here the CDR3 DNA reads TGTGCCAGCAGCTTGAGTTACAATCAGCCCCAGCATTTT.

The V gene is TRBV5-5, the J gene TRBJ2-5; D gene uncertain. The J call may be incorrect, as the DNA end agrees better with TRBJ2-7. Germline CDR1 reads SGHKS; CDR2 reads YYEKEE (reference sequence). This CDR3 has 17 amino acids. DNA of the CDR3: TGTGCCAGCACCTCGAGGTTAAGAGGTGGCCTCTCCTACGAGCAGTACTTC. It specifies CASTSRLRGGLSYEQYF.

This clone was picked up one time. The gene calls are TRBV19 and TRBJ1-2; 9 nucleotides line up with TRBD1. Germline V CDR1 and CDR2: LNHDA, SQIVND (reference sequence). V dropped 3 bases and J dropped 8; count of bases not matched to a gene: 10. The CDR3 is made up of 15 amino acids. CDR3 amino acids: CASSIFGTGLDGYTF. CDR3 DNA: TGTGCCAGTAGTATCTTCGGGACAGGGTTAGACGGCTACACCTTC.

This chain connects TRBV18 to TRBJ2-3; a weak D match, TRBD1 (5 bases). The ends were cut back, 3 bases at V and 0 bases at J, with 10 bases in the middle. Germline-derived CDR1 and CDR2 are KGHSH and LQKENI. The CDR3 loop spans 15 amino acids. DNA of the CDR3: TGTGCCAGCTCACCTTCAGGGTGGAGCACAGATACGCAGTATTTT. Amino acids: CASSPSGWSTDTQYF. Combining the CDR3 with reference TRBV18 and TRBJ2-3 gives the whole variable domain NAGVMQNPRHLVRRRGQEARLRCSPMKGHSHVYWYRQLPEEGLKFMVYLQKENIIDESGMPKERFSAEFPKEGPSILRIQQVVRGDSAAYFCASSPSGWSTDTQYFGPGTRLTVL.

The CDR3 reads CASGTDRDYGYTF. CDR3 bases: TGTGCTAGTGGAACTGACAGGGACTATGGCTACACCTTC. The V gene is TRBV12-5, the J gene TRBJ1-2, with TRBD1 matching 7 bases. Trimming took 6 bases from V and 3 from J; bases not matched to a gene: 4. The CDR3 runs to 13 residues. The germline V gene encodes CDR1 LGHNT and CDR2 FRNRAP.

This sequence joins TRBV5-1 and TRBJ2-5; 7 bases match TRBD1. The J call may be incorrect, as the DNA end agrees better with TRBJ2-7. The CDR3 length is 13 residues. The germline V gene has CDR1 SGHRS and CDR2 YFSETQ. The CDR3, as DNA: TGCGCCAGCAGACCAAGGGACAGCTACGAGCAGTACTTC. It codes for CASRPRDSYEQYF.

A single count supports this clone. The V and J genes are TRBV10-3 and TRBJ1-5; D unresolved. Germline lookup yields CDR1 ENHRY and CDR2 SYGVKD. Trimming took 2 bases from V and 2 from J, leaving 1 base between them. CDR3 length: 12 amino acids. This chain's CDR3 is CAISEGNQPQHF. The CDR3 coding sequence is TGTGCCATCAGTGAGGGCAATCAGCCCCAGCATTTT.

This chain uses TRBV29-1 with TRBJ1-1; perhaps TRBD1 as D (5 bases). CDR1 is SQVTM, CDR2 ANQGSEA, per germline. The CDR3 is made up of 12 amino acids. Trimming removed 7 bases from V and 6 bases from J, with 15 bases in between. The CDR3 loop is CSARTFPAEAFF. For the CDR3, the DNA is TGCAGCGCCCGGACATTCCCTGCTGAAGCTTTCTTT.

The genes are TRBV7-9 and TRBJ2-5; possible D gene TRBD1, 5 bases. Trimming left V 5 bases short and J 5 bases short, with 15 bases between. The CDR3 is 14 residues long. Germline V lookup: CDR1 SEHNR, CDR2 FQNEAQ (reference sequence). The CDR3: CASSLQGPVETQYF. Here the CDR3 DNA reads TGTGCCAGCAGCCTCCAGGGCCCGGTCGAGACCCAGTACTTC. Full variable domain (outside the CDR3, taken from reference TRBV7-9 and TRBJ2-5): DTGVSQNPRHKITKRGQNVTFRCDPISEHNRLYWYRQTLGQGPEFLTYFQNEAQLEKSRLLSDRFSAERPKGSFSTLEIQRTEQGDSAMYLCASSLQGPVETQYFGPGTRLLVL.

This chain connects TRBV11-2 to TRBJ2-5; D gene unclear. The CDR3 loop spans 16 amino acids. Trimming removed 3 bases at V and 5 bases at J, with 19 bases between. In germline, CDR1 is SGHAT, CDR2 FQNNGV. The CDR3 sequence: CASSFSPETLSETQYF. CDR3 nucleotides: TGTGCCAGCAGCTTTTCCCCCGAGACGTTGTCTGAGACCCAGTACTTC.

This clone was seen once. This chain joins TRBV18 and TRBJ2-7; maybe TRBD1 (6 bases). The germline V gene has CDR1 KGHSH and CDR2 LQKENI. There are 14 residues in the CDR3. V lost 4 bases to trimming and J lost 3 bases, with 13 bases between them. The DNA of the CDR3 is TGTGCCAGCTCACTGTCAATACAGGGCTACGAGCAGTACTTC. It is translated as CASSLSIQGYEQYF.

The chain combines TRBV6-6 with TRBJ1-1, with D unclear. Per germline, CDR1 MNHNY and CDR2 SVGAGI (reference sequence). The CDR3 is 14 residues long. The V end lost 6 bases, the J end lost 0 bases, and 11 bases lay between the germline ends. The CDR3 reads CASSSPGLNTEAFF. DNA of the CDR3: TGTGCCAGCAGCTCTCCCGGGTTGAACACTGAAGCTTTCTTT.

The chain is built from TRBV2 and TRBJ2-2; 7 bases map to TRBD2. CDR3 size: 14 residues. V shed 6 bases and J 6 bases; nucleotides not matched to a gene: 7. Germline CDR1 reads SNHLY; CDR2 reads FYNNEI. In nucleotides, the CDR3 is TGTGCCAGCAGCTCGGGGGGACTCGCCGGGGAGCTGTTTTTT. It yields the protein CASSSGGLAGELFF. The whole variable domain, filled in from reference TRBV2 and TRBJ2-2, reads EPEVTQTPSHQVTQMGQEVILRCVPISNHLYFYWYRQILGQKVEFLVSFYNNEISEKSEIFDDQFSVERPDGSNFTLKIRSTKLEDSAMYFCASSSGGLAGELFFGEGSRLTVL.

The V and J genes are TRBV28 and TRBJ1-1, with 7 bases fitting TRBD1. The length of the CDR3 is 15 residues. Per germline, CDR1 MDHEN and CDR2 SYDVKM. Trimming at V came to 6 bases and at J to 7 bases, leaving 14 bases not matched to a gene. The CDR3 spells CASSPGTAAPVEAFF. The DNA for the CDR3 is TGTGCCAGCAGCCCGGGGACAGCCGCTCCGGTTGAAGCTTTCTTT.

The gene calls are TRBV7-9 and TRBJ2-1; 13 bases line up with TRBD2. Unmatched junction bases numbered 8, after V lost 6 bases and J lost 6 bases. The CDR3 runs to 16 residues. Germline-derived CDR1 and CDR2 are SEHNR and FQNEAQ (reference sequence). The CDR3 region has the DNA TGTGCCAGCAGACCTACACTAGCGGGAGGGCTCAATGAGCAGTTCTTC. Protein product: CASRPTLAGGLNEQFF.

This chain uses TRBV5-5 with TRBJ2-1; D is undetermined. This CDR3 has 12 residues. Germline values: CDR1 SGHKS, CDR2 YYEKEE (reference sequence). Trimming took 4 bases from V and 9 from J, leaving 11 bases between them. CDR3 DNA: TGTGCCAGCAGCCTAGGCTTGGGTGAGCAGTTCTTC. Translation: CASSLGLGEQFF. The full variable domain, rest sourced from reference TRBV5-5 and TRBJ2-1, is DAGVTQSPTHLIKTRGQQVTLRCSPISGHKSVSWYQQVLGQGPQFIFQYYEKEERGRGNFPDRFSARQFPNYSSELNVNALLLGDSALYLCASSLGLGEQFFGPGTRLTVL.

The V gene is TRBV5-1, the J gene TRBJ2-1; 9 bases are shared with TRBD1. Germline V gene sequence: CDR1 SGHRS, CDR2 YFSETQ. The V gene end was trimmed by 3 bases and the J gene end by 5 bases; junction bases not matched to a gene: 3. The CDR3 contains 14 residues. The CDR3 spells CASSSGTGNNEQFF. CDR3 DNA sequence: TGCGCCAGCAGCTCCGGGACAGGGAACAATGAGCAGTTCTTC.

This chain uses TRBV11-3 with TRBJ2-1, with a tentative D call TRBD2 (6 bases). V shed 7 bases and J shed 2 bases, with 21 bases lying between them. The CDR3 spans 17 residues. CDR1 SGHNT and CDR2 YENEEA come from the germline V gene. The CDR3 DNA follows: TGTGCCAGCACCCCGCCGAATGCGGGGAGGACCTACAATGAGCAGTTCTTC. As protein: CASTPPNAGRTYNEQFF. The entire variable domain, with the rest obtained from reference TRBV11-3 and TRBJ2-1, is as follows: EAGVVQSPRYKIIEKKQPVAFWCNPISGHNTLYWYLQNLGQGPELLIRYENEEAVDDSQLPKDRFSAERLKGVDSTLKIQPAELGDSAVYLCASTPPNAGRTYNEQFFGPGTRLTVL.

About this clone: The junction does not match germline at one end; this may be a read error. This chain connects TRBV4-1 to TRBJ1-4; maybe TRBD1 (6 bases). There are 13 residues in the CDR3. Germline V CDR1 and CDR2: MGHRA, YSYEKL. CDR3 sequence reads: CASSLDDGGTPIF. The CDR3 region has the DNA TGCGCCAGCAGCCTCGATGATGGTGGGACACCTATTTTT.

The chain uses TRBV10-3 and TRBJ2-1; 11 positions match TRBD2. This CDR3 has 17 residues. CDR1 and CDR2 from the germline V gene are ENHRY and SYGVKD. V was clipped by 5 bases and J by 4 bases; unmatched bases: 10. The CDR3 is CAISSSLAGVVYNEQFF. The CDR3 DNA reads as TGTGCCATCAGTTCCTCACTAGCGGGGGTGGTTTACAATGAGCAGTTCTTC.

The chain recombines TRBV18 with TRBJ1-1; no clear D gene. Germline-derived CDR1 and CDR2 are KGHSH and LQKENI. This CDR3 has 14 residues. The V gene lost 2 bases and the J gene lost 0 bases, with 7 bases spanning the gap. The CDR3: CASSPDAMNTEAFF. The CDR3 nucleotides are TGTGCCAGCTCACCAGACGCTATGAACACTGAAGCTTTCTTT.

This chain uses TRBV7-9 with TRBJ2-3, with D perhaps TRBD2 (5 bases). The CDR3 has 17 residues. The germline V gene encodes CDR1 SEHNR and CDR2 FQNEAQ (reference sequence). Trimming cost V 1 base and J 0 bases, with 14 bases left between them. CDR3 bases: TGTGCCAGCAGCTTAGGGTTGATAGCGCTTAGCACAGATACGCAGTATTTT. Protein sequence: CASSLGLIALSTDTQYF.

The chain links TRBV5-4 to TRBJ2-3; 14 positions match TRBD2. Germline V lookup: CDR1 SGHNT, CDR2 YYREEE (reference sequence). The CDR3 sequence is 16 residues long. Trimming at V came to 5 bases and at J to 6 bases, leaving 8 bases not matched to a gene. The CDR3 DNA reads as TGTGCCAGCAGACCGGGACTAGCGGGAGCGGGGGATACGCAGTATTTT. Encoded protein: CASRPGLAGAGDTQYF. Full variable domain (missing parts from reference TRBV5-4 and TRBJ2-3): ETGVTQSPTHLIKTRGQQVTLRCSSQSGHNTVSWYQQALGQGPQFIFQYYREEENGRGNFPPRFSGLQFPNYSSELNVNALELDDSALYLCASRPGLAGAGDTQYFGPGTRLTVL.